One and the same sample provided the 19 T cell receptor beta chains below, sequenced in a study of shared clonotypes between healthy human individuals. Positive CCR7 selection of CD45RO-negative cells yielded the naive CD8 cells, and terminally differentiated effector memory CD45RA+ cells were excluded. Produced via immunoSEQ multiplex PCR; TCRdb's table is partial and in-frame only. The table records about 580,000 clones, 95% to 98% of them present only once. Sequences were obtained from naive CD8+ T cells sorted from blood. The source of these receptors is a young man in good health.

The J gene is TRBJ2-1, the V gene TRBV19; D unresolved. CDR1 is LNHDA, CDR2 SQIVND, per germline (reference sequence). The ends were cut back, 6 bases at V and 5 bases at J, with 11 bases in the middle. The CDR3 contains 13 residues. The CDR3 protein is CASRWHGNNEQFF. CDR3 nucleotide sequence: TGTGCCAGTAGGTGGCATGGGAACAATGAGCAGTTCTTC. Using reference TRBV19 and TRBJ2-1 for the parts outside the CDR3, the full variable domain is DGGITQSPKYLFRKEGQNVTLSCEQNLNHDAMYWYRQDPGQGLRLIYYSQIVNDFQKGDIAEGYSVSREKKESFPLTVTSAQKNPTAFYLCASRWHGNNEQFFGPGTRLTVL.

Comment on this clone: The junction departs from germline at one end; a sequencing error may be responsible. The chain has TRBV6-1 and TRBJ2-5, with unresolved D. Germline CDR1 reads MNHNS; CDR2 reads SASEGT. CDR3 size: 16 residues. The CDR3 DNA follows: TGTGCCAGCAGCGAAGGGCCCTCGTTCAGCCAAGAGACCCAGTACTTC. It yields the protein CASSEGPSFSQETQYF.

The DNA of the CDR3 is TGTGCCAGCAGCTTAGGGCCGGATAATGAAAAACTGTTTTTT. As protein: CASSLGPDNEKLFF. The chain couples TRBV5-5 to TRBJ1-4; the D is unclear. Trimming took 2 bases from V and 4 from J, leaving 9 bases between them. Germline CDR1 reads SGHKS; CDR2 reads YYEKEE (reference sequence). The CDR3 runs 14 residues.

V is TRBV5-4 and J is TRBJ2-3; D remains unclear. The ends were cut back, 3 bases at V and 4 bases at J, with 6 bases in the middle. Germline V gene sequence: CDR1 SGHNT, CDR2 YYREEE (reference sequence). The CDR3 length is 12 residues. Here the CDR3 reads CASSSPPDTQYF. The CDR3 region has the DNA TGTGCCAGCAGCTCCCCGCCAGATACGCAGTATTTT.

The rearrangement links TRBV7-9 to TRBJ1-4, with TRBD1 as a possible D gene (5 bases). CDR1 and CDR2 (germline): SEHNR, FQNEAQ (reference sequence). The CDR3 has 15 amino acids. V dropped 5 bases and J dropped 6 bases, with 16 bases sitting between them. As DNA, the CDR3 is TGTGCCAGCAGCCCCGGGGCAGGGTTTGATGAAAAACTGTTTTTT. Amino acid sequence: CASSPGAGFDEKLFF. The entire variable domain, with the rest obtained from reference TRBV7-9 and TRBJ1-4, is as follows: DTGVSQNPRHKITKRGQNVTFRCDPISEHNRLYWYRQTLGQGPEFLTYFQNEAQLEKSRLLSDRFSAERPKGSFSTLEIQRTEQGDSAMYLCASSPGAGFDEKLFFGSGTQLSVL.

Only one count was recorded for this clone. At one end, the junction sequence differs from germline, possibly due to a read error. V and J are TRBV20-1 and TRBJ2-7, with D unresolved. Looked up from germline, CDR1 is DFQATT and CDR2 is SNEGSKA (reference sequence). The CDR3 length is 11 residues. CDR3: CSVRNSFEQYF. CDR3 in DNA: TGCAGTGTCCGGAATTCCTTCGAGCAGTACTTC.

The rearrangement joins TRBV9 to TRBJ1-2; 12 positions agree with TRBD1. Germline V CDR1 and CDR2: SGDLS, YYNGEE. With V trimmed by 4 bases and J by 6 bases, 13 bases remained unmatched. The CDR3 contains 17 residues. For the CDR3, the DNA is TGTGCCAGCAGCCAGTTGGGCCTGGGACAGGGGGCCAATGGCTACACCTTC. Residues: CASSQLGLGQGANGYTF. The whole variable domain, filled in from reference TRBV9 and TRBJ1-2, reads DSGVTQTPKHLITATGQRVTLRCSPRSGDLSVYWYQQSLDQGLQFLIQYYNGEERAKGNILERFSAQQFPDLHSELNLSSLELGDSALYFCASSQLGLGQGANGYTFGSGTRLTVV.

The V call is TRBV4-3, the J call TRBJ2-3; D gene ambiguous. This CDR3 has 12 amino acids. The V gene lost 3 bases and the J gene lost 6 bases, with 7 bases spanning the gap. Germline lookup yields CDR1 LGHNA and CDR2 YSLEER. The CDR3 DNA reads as TGCGCCAGCAGCCAGAACAGTGATACGCAGTATTTT. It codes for CASSQNSDTQYF.

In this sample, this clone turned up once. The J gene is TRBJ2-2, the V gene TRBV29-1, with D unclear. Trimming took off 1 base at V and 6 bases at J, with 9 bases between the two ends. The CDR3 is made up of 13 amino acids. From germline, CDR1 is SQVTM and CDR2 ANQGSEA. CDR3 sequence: CSVEAPYSGELFF. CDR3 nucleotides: TGCAGCGTTGAAGCCCCATATTCCGGGGAGCTGTTTTTT.

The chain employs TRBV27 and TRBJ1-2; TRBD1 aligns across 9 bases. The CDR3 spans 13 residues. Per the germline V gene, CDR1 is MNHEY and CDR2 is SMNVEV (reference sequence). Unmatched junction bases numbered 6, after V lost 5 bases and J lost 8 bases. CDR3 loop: CASSPGTGTGYTF. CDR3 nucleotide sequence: TGTGCCAGCAGTCCCGGGACAGGGACCGGCTACACCTTC.

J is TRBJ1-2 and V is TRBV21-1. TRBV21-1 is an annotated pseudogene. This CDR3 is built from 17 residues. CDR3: CASSKGPEREHRYGYTF. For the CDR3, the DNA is TGTGCCAGCAGCAAAGGCCCGGAAAGAGAACATCGATATGGCTACACCTTC.

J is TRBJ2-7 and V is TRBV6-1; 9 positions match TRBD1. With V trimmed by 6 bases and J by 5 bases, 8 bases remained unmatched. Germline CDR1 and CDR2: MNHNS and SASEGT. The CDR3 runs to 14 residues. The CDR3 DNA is TGTGCCAGCAGAAAAAACAGGGGGCGCGACGAGCAGTACTTC. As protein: CASRKNRGRDEQYF.

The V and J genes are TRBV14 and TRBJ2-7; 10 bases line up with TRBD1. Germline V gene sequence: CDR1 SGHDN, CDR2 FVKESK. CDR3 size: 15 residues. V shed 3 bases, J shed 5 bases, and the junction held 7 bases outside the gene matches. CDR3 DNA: TGTGCCAGCAGCCATAAGACAGGGGGCCGGGACGAGCAGTACTTC. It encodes CASSHKTGGRDEQYF.

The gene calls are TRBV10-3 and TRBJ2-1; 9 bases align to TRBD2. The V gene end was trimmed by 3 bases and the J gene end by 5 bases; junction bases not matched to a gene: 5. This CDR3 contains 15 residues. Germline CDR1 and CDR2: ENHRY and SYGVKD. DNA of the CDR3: TGTGCCATCAGTGACATGGCTAGCGGGAACAATGAGCAGTTCTTC. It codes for CAISDMASGNNEQFF.

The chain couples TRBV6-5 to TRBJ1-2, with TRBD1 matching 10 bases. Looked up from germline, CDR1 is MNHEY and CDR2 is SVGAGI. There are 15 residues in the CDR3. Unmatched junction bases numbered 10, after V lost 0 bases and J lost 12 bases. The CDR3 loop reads CASSYSGQGIQIDTF. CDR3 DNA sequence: TGTGCCAGCAGTTACTCGGGACAGGGGATTCAGATAGACACCTTC.

CDR3 amino acids: CASPSLPGLYNTDTQYF. DNA of the CDR3: TGCGCCAGCCCTTCCCTACCGGGACTTTATAACACAGATACGCAGTATTTT. The rearrangement joins TRBV10-1 to TRBJ2-3; D may be TRBD2 (6 bases). Germline values: CDR1 WNHNN, CDR2 SYGVQD (reference sequence). V was cut by 8 bases and J by 2 bases, with 23 bases left in between. CDR3 length equals 17 residues.

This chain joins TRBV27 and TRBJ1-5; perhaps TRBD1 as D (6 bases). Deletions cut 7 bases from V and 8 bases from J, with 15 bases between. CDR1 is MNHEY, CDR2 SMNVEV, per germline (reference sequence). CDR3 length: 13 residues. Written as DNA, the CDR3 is TGTGCCAGCACCCACAGGGTCGGGGAGCCCCAGCATTTT. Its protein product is CASTHRVGEPQHF.

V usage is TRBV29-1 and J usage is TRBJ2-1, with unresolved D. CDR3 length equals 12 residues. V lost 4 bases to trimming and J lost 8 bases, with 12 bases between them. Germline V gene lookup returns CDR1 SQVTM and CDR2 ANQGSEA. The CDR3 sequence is CSVVAVSYEQFF. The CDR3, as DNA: TGCAGCGTTGTGGCTGTCTCGTATGAGCAGTTCTTC.

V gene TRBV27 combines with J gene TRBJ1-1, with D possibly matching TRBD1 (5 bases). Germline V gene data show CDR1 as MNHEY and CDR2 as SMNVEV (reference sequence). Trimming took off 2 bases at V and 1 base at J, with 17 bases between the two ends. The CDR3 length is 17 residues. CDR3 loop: CASSLSTGDLGNTEAFF. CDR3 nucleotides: TGTGCCAGCAGTTTAAGCACAGGAGATTTAGGGAACACTGAAGCTTTCTTT.